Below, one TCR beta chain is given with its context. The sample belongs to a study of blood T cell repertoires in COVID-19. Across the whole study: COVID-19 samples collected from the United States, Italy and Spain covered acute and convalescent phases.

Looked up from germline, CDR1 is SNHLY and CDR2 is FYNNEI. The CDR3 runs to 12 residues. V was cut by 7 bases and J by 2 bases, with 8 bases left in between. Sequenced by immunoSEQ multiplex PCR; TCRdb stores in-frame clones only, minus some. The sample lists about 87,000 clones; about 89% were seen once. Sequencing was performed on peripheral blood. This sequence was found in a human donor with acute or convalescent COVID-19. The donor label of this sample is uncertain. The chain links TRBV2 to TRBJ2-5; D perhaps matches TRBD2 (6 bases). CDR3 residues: CASIRGQETQYF. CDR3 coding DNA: TGTGCCAGCATCCGGGGGCAAGAGACCCAGTACTTC. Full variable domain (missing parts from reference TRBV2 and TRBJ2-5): EPEVTQTPSHQVTQMGQEVILRCVPISNHLYFYWYRQILGQKVEFLVSFYNNEISEKSEIFDDQFSVERPDGSNFTLKIRSTKLEDSAMYFCASIRGQETQYFGPGTRLLVL.